The next 11 T cell receptor beta chains were all read from a single sample in a study of T cell responses to AZD1222 COVID-19 vaccine. The method was immunoSEQ multiplex PCR; TCRdb's version includes in-frame clones alone and lacks a portion of them. Among some 100,000 clones listed, more than 70% were seen once. Sequenced material: peripheral blood, taken 28 days after the second AZD1222 dose. These receptors were collected from an adult who received the AZD1222 COVID-19 vaccine.

The chain carries TRBV5-4 and TRBJ2-1, with a weak D call TRBD1 (5 bases). The CDR3 is made up of 13 amino acids. V lost 2 bases, J lost 7 bases, and 10 bases lay in between. Germline V CDR1 and CDR2: SGHNT, YYREEE (reference sequence). In DNA form, the CDR3 reads TGTGCCAGCAGCTTAACCAGGGTGAATGAGCAGTTCTTC. Translation: CASSLTRVNEQFF.

This chain links TRBV24-1 with TRBJ2-1; TRBD1 aligns across 7 bases. CDR1 KGHDR and CDR2 SFDVKD come from the germline V gene. The CDR3 runs 16 residues. J gave up 7 bases and V 3 bases, and 11 bases lay outside the gene matches. The CDR3 DNA sequence: TGTGCCACCAGTGATCCCGGTACAGGGGCGCGGAATGAGCAGTTCTTC. Protein product: CATSDPGTGARNEQFF.

The V call is TRBV7-8, the J call TRBJ2-7; 9 bases are shared with TRBD2. CDR3 size: 15 residues. Germline trimming cut 1 base from V and 4 bases from J; bases unmatched to any gene: 5. Germline CDR1 SGHVS, CDR2 FQNEAQ. The CDR3 bases are TGTGCCAGCAGCTTAGGGCTAGCGGGGAGTTACGAGCAGTACTTC. This encodes CASSLGLAGSYEQYF.

The J gene is TRBJ2-7, the V gene TRBV7-2; weak D call: TRBD1 (6 bases). Germline CDR1 SGHTA, CDR2 FQGNSA. The CDR3 has 16 amino acids. With 1 base removed from V and 5 bases from J, the gap between germline ends came to 18 bases. CDR3 residues: CASSLDFHRAWNEQYF. CDR3 bases: TGTGCCAGCAGCTTAGACTTTCACAGGGCATGGAACGAGCAGTACTTC. The full variable domain, its missing parts supplied by reference TRBV7-2 and TRBJ2-7, is GAGVSQSPSNKVTEKGKDVELRCDPISGHTALYWYRQSLGQGLEFLIYFQGNSAPDKSGLPSDRFSAERTGGSVSTLTIQRTQQEDSAVYLCASSLDFHRAWNEQYFGPGTRLTVT.

V is TRBV7-9 and J is TRBJ2-3; D unresolved. There are 16 residues in the CDR3. Trimming removed 5 bases at V and 3 bases at J, with 18 bases between. Germline V lookup: CDR1 SEHNR, CDR2 FQNEAQ (reference sequence). In DNA, the CDR3 is TGTGCCAGCAGCCTAGGCCGATTAGGTGTGACAGATACGCAGTATTTT. It is translated as CASSLGRLGVTDTQYF. Full variable domain (outside the CDR3, taken from reference TRBV7-9 and TRBJ2-3): DTGVSQNPRHKITKRGQNVTFRCDPISEHNRLYWYRQTLGQGPEFLTYFQNEAQLEKSRLLSDRFSAERPKGSFSTLEIQRTEQGDSAMYLCASSLGRLGVTDTQYFGPGTRLTVL.

V is TRBV18 and J is TRBJ2-1; 8 positions agree with TRBD2. The CDR3 has 15 amino acids. V dropped 2 bases and J dropped 5; count of bases not matched to a gene: 5. Germline V gene lookup returns CDR1 KGHSH and CDR2 LQKENI. CDR3: CASSPTGTRDNEQFF. The CDR3 DNA reads TGTGCCAGCTCACCAACCGGGACTAGAGACAATGAGCAGTTCTTC.

V and J are TRBV5-1 and TRBJ2-2; 11 bases are a match to TRBD1. CDR3 length: 16 residues. V gave up 2 bases and J gave up 5 bases; unmatched junction bases: 5. Germline-derived CDR1 and CDR2 are SGHRS and YFSETQ. CDR3 amino acids: CASSFAGQGATGELFF. In DNA, the CDR3 is TGCGCCAGCAGCTTCGCTGGACAGGGGGCTACCGGGGAGCTGTTTTTT. The variable domain in full, with the rest retrieved from reference TRBV5-1 and TRBJ2-2, is KAGVTQTPRYLIKTRGQQVTLSCSPISGHRSVSWYQQTPGQGLQFLFEYFSETQRNKGNFPGRFSGRQFSNSRSEMNVSTLELGDSALYLCASSFAGQGATGELFFGEGSRLTVL.

This clone came up once. The gene calls are TRBV19 and TRBJ1-5, with TRBD1 as a possible D gene (5 bases). The CDR3 has 14 residues. Germline loops: CDR1 LNHDA, CDR2 SQIVND (reference sequence). Trimming cost V 2 bases and J 2 bases, with 7 bases left between them. Here the CDR3 reads CASSIQGGNQPQHF. CDR3 coding DNA: TGTGCCAGTAGTATACAGGGCGGCAATCAGCCCCAGCATTTT.

The genes are TRBV6-5 and TRBJ2-7; 8 bases map to TRBD1. Germline V CDR1 and CDR2: MNHEY, SVGAGI. CDR3 length: 15 amino acids. Unmatched junction bases numbered 9, after V lost 6 bases and J lost 2 bases. CDR3 residues: CASRTEPGQAYEQYF. The DNA for the CDR3 is TGTGCCAGCAGGACCGAACCGGGACAGGCCTACGAGCAGTACTTC.

This chain connects TRBV7-3 to TRBJ1-1, with D possibly matching TRBD1 (5 bases). CDR1 SGHTA and CDR2 FQGTGA come from the germline V gene. The CDR3 length is 15 residues. Trimming left V 3 bases short and J 11 bases short, with 22 bases between. The CDR3 DNA reads TGTGCCAGCAGCTTCTCCGGGACGGCCAACGTGGGGGCTTTCTTT. Residues: CASSFSGTANVGAFF.

V is TRBV4-3 and J is TRBJ2-1; D remains ambiguous. V shed 0 bases and J shed 3 bases, with 9 bases lying between them. Germline loops: CDR1 LGHNA, CDR2 YSLEER. This CDR3 contains 15 residues. CDR3 DNA: TGCGCCAGCAGCCAAGATCCAGCCGACTACAATGAGCAGTTCTTC. Translating it yields CASSQDPADYNEQFF.